This section outlines one TCR beta chain sequence together with its context. This clone has just a few counts. Its specific antigen is unknown. No per-base quality is available; no much larger clone lies one base away. This record belongs to a study of early stage breast cancer tumors (dated by TCRdb to the late 2010s). Describing the broader study: Of the 15 to 20 invasive breast tumors, roughly 13 were found to be estrogen receptor-positive, progesterone receptor-positive and HER2-negative. A read coverage of roughly 10-fold per sample was achieved on average. Of the roughly twelve ER+/PR+/HER2- tumors, eight were classified as invasive ductal carcinomas and four as invasive lobular carcinomas. The samples as a whole yielded some 2,700,000 detected templates, corresponding to roughly 1 million unique clonotypes. Points the paper makes about the study in general: Because the cohort was small, a breakdown by tumor subtype could not be done. Approximately 2.3-fold higher T cell density and higher clonality were observed in tumors than in adjacent normal breast tissue. Sequencing bulk genomic DNA from unsorted cells could not capture chain pairing or functional markers like CD4, CD8 and FOXP3. Repertoires from blood and normal breast were more alike than repertoires from blood and tumor, and in about 90% of the 16 patients, comparing each tissue with blood separated tumor from normal. Enriched TCRB sequences shared across patients were mostly commonly generated sequences, unlikely to play an important role in the tumor microenvironment.

V loses 5 bases, J loses 7 bases, and the germline ends lie 17 bases apart. CDR1 and CDR2, looked up from the germline V gene, are MNHNS and SASEGT. Including the terminal cysteine and phenylalanine, the CDR3 comprises 15 residues. This entry keeps only the CDR3 DNA: 45 bases, framed from base 1. Every sample was amplified as two independent genomic DNA replicates, using roughly 0.45 ug for blood and roughly 1.6 ug for tumor or normal breast. TCRB sequencing of genomic DNA was carried out with the ImmunoSeq Intro kit according to the manufacturer's instructions. The multiplex PCR ran for 30 to 40 cycles using proprietary primers and spike-in control sequences for absolute quantification. Single-end 150-bp reads were used to sequence an 87-bp fragment covering the CDR3 and the flanking V and J genes. Each lane of an Illumina MiSeq running version 3.0 chemistry carried seven multiplexed samples, with two replicates apiece. The published analysis was carried out like this. Raw data were processed by the vendor's proprietary pipeline, with both replicates merged into one result per sample. Productive rearrangements sharing the V-gene family, CDR3 amino acid sequence and J-gene segment were defined as clonotypes. Clonality was calculated as 1 minus the normalized Shannon entropy (Pielou evenness) of TCRB abundances. To estimate T cell density, the total number of templates was divided by the input cell count, which was inferred from how much DNA went in. Recon, run with its default parameters, was used to estimate overall repertoire diversity and clonality. A clonotype counted as tumor-enriched if its abundance in tumor exceeded 0.1% and was at least 32-fold higher than its abundance in normal breast. TCRdb stores this immuneACCESS table with in-frame sequences only. Part of the clones is absent; in the studies checked, under half of the shortfall reflects unresolved V genes, and no reason is known for the rest. The DNA gave D and trimming, while V, J and clone size come from that table. The sample records about 8,400 clones, approximately 80% of which are singletons. The ten largest account for 8.5% of the sample.

Adjacent normal breast tissue was collected about 1.9-4 cm away from the tumor, rinsed in PBS and stored in prechilled RNAlater. Because normal breast tissue has high lipid content and low cell density, about 90-330 mg of normal breast tissue was often needed to obtain enough DNA. The study profiled bulk TCR beta-chain repertoires in matched peripheral blood, tumor and adjacent normal breast tissue taken from some 17 patients with early-stage breast cancer. The Qiagen AllPrep DNA/RNA Mini kit was used to extract genomic DNA. Recombination linked TRBV6-1 to TRBJ1-4; the D gene remains uncertain. Source material: normal breast tissue next to the tumor. The sequence came from a person aged 55 to 69 with breast cancer. The CDR3 amino acid sequence is: CASSPLSGSIEKLFF. In nucleotide form, the sequence is TGTGCCAGCAGTCCCCTCTCGGGTTCCATTGAAAAACTGTTTTTT.